The subject of this entry is one T cell receptor (beta chain). Its antigen is still unknown. In germline, CDR1 is SNHLY, CDR2 FYNNEI. The CDR3 has 14 amino acids. Trimming stripped 6 bases from V and 8 bases from J, with 16 bases between. TCRdb recomputed calls from the RACE reads with MiXCR, one row per CDR3 protein. The sample yields just over 80,000 distinct CDR3 sequences, about 10% seen once. The data were taken from a study of human T cells and chemical hapten exposure. Study in general: Small pooled library volume differences mainly caused per-sample TCR yield variation.

Time point reported: patch test 1, 2 weeks after DPC sensitization. Treatment reported: therapeutic diphenylcyclopropenone sensitization with weekly scalp DPC. General study results and limits: Alopecia in all donors means immunity may differ from healthy individuals.

Sequences were derived from whole blood, sampled in connection with sensitization to the hapten diphenylcyclopropenone (DPC). V gene TRBV2 combines with J gene TRBJ1-4, with no clear D. The receptor was derived from a woman between 50 and 59 years old with alopecia areata. Some clones in this sample may be carry-over from other donors' samples. CDR3 amino acids: CASSPTPVVEKLFF. In nucleotides, the CDR3 is TGTGCCAGCAGCCCGACTCCCGTGGTGGAAAAACTGTTTTTT.